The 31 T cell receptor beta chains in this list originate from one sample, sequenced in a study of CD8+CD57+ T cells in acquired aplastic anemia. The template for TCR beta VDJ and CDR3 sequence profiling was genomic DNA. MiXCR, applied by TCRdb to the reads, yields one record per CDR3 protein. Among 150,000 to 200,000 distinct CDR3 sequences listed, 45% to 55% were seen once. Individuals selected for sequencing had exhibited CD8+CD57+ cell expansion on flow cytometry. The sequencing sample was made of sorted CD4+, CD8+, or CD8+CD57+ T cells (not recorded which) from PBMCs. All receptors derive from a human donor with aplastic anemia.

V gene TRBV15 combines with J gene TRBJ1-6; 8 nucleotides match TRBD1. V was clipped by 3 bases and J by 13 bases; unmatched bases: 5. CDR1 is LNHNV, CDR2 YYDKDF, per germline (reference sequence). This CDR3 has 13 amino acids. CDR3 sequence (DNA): TGTGCCACCAGCAGGGACAGGGTTTCCCCCCTCCACTTT. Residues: CATSRDRVSPLHF.

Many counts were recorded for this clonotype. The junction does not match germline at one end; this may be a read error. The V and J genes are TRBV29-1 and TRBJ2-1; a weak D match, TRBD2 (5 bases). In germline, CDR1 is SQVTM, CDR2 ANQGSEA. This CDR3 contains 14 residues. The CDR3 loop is CSVEKTRPYNERFF. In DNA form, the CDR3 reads TGCAGCGTTGAAAAAACTAGACCCTACAATGAGCGGTTCTTC.

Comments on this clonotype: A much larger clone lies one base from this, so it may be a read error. The CDR3 loop reads CASSEQGVGQETQCF. CDR3 DNA sequence: TGTGCCAGCAGCGAACAGGGTGTGGGGCAAGAGACCCAGTGCTTC. The chain recombines TRBV9 with TRBJ2-5; D might be TRBD1 (6 bases). CDR3 length: 15 residues. CDR1 and CDR2 from the germline V gene are SGDLS and YYNGEE. Looking up the rest from reference TRBV9 and TRBJ2-5 gives the full variable domain: DSGVTQTPKHLITATGQRVTLRCSPRSGDLSVYWYQQSLDQGLQFLIQYYNGEERAKGNILERFSAQQFPDLHSELNLSSLELGDSALYFCASSEQGVGQETQCFGPGTRLLVL.

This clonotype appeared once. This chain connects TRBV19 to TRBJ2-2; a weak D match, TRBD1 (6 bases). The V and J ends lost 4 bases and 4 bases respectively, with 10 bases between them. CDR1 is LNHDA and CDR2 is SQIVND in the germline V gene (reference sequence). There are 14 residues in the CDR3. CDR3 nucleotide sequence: TGTGCCAGTAGTACCCAGACAGGCACCGGGGAGCTGTTTTTT. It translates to CASSTQTGTGELFF.

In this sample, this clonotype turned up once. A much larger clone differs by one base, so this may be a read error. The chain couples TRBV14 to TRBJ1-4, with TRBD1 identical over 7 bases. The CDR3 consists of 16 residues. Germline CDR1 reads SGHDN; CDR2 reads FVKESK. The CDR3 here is CTSSSGAGTANEKLFF. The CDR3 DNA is TGTACCAGCAGCTCCGGAGCCGGGACAGCTAATGAAAAACTGTTTTTT. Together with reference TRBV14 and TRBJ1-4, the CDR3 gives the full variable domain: EAGVTQFPSHSVIEKGQTVTLRCDPISGHDNLYWYRRVMGKEIKFLLHFVKESKQDESGMPNNRFLAERTGGTYSTLKVQPAELEDSGVYFCTSSSGAGTANEKLFFGSGTQLSVL.

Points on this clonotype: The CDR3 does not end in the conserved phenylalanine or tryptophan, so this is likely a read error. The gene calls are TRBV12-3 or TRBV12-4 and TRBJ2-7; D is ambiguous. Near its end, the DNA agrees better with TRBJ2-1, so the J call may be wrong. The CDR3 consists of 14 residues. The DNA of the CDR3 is TGTGCCAGCAGAGGTGGGATTACATCCTACGAGCAGTTCCTC. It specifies CASRGGITSYEQFL.

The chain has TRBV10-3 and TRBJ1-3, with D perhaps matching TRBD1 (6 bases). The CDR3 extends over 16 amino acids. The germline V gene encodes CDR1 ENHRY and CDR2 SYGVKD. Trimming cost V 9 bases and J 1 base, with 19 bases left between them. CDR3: CAIKILGGRSGNTIYF. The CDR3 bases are TGTGCCATAAAGATCCTCGGGGGGCGTTCTGGAAACACCATATATTTT.

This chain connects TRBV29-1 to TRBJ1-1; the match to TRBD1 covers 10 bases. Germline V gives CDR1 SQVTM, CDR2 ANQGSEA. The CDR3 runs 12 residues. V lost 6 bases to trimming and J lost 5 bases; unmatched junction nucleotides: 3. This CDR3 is CSVQDRGTEAFF. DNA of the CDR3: TGCAGCGTCCAGGACAGGGGGACTGAAGCTTTCTTT.

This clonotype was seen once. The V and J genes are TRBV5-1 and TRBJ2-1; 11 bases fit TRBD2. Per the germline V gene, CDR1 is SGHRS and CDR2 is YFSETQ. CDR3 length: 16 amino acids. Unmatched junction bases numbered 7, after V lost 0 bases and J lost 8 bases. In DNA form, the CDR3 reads TGCGCCAGCAGCTTGGTACTAGCGGGAGACAGATATGAGCAGTTCTTC. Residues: CASSLVLAGDRYEQFF.

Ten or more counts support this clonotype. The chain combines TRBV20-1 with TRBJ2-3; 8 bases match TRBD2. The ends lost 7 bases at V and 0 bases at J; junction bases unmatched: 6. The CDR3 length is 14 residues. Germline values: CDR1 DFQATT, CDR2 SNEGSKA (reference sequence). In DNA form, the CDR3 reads TGCAGTGGCCTAGCGGGCGGTAGCACAGATACGCAGTATTTT. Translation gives CSGLAGGSTDTQYF.

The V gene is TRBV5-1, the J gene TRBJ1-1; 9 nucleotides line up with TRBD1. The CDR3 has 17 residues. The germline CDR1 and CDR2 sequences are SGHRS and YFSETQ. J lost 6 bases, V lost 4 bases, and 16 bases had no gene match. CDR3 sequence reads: CASSIPTGGGGSPEAFF. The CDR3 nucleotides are TGCGCCAGCAGCATACCAACAGGGGGCGGCGGGTCTCCTGAAGCTTTCTTT.

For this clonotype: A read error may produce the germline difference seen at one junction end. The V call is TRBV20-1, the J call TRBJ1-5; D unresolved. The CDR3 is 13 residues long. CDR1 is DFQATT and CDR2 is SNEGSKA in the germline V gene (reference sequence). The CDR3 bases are TGCAGCGCTAGGAAGAGCGGCAATCAGCCCCAGCATTTT. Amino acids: CSARKSGNQPQHF.

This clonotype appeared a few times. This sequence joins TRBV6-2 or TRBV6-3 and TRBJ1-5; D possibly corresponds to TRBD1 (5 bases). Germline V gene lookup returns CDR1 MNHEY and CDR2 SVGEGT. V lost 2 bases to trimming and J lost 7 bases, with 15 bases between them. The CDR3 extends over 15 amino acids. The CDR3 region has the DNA TGTGCCAGCAGTTACATCAGCGGGGGTCACCAGCCCCAGCATTTT. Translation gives CASSYISGGHQPQHF.

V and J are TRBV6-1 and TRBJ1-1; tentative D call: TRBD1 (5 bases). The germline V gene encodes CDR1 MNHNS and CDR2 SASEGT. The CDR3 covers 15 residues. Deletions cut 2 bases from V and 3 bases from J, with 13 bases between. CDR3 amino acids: CASSERLGGDTEAFF. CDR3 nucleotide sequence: TGTGCCAGCAGTGAAAGACTGGGGGGTGACACTGAAGCTTTCTTT.

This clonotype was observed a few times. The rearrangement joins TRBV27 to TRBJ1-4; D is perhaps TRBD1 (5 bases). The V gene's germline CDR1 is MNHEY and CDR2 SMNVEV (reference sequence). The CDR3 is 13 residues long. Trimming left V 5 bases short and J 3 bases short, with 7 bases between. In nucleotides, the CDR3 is TGTGCCAGCAGTCGGGGGGCTAATGAAAAACTGTTTTTT. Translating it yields CASSRGANEKLFF.

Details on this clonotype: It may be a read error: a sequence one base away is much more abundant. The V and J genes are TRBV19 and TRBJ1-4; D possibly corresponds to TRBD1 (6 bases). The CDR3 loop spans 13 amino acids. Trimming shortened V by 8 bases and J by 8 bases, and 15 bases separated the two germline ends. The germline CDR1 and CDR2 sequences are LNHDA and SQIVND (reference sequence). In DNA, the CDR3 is TGTGCCAGTGCCCCCCTAGGGGGAGAAAAACTGTTTTTT. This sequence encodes CASAPLGGEKLFF. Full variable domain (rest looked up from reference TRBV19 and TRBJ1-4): DGGITQSPKYLFRKEGQNVTLSCEQNLNHDAMYWYRQDPGQGLRLIYYSQIVNDFQKGDIAEGYSVSREKKESFPLTVTSAQKNPTAFYLCASAPLGGEKLFFGSGTQLSVL.

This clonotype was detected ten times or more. The CDR3 DNA reads as TGCGCCAGCAGCCAACTTCAGGGTGGCCAAGAGACCCAGTACTTC. It is translated as CASSQLQGGQETQYF. The V gene is TRBV4-1, the J gene TRBJ2-5; tentatively, D is TRBD1 (5 bases). There are 15 residues in the CDR3. Per the germline V gene, CDR1 is MGHRA and CDR2 is YSYEKL. Deletions cut 2 bases from V and 1 base from J, with 11 bases between.

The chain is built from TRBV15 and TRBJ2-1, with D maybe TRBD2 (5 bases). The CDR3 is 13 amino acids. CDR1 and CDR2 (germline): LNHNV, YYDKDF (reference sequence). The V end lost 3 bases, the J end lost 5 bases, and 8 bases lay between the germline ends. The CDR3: CATSSPGNNEQFF. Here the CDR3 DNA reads TGTGCCACCAGCAGTCCCGGGAACAATGAGCAGTTCTTC.

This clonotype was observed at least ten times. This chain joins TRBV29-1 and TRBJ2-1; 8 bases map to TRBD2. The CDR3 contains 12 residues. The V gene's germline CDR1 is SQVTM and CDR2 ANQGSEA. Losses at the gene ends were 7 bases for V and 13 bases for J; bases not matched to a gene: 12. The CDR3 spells CSALLGAGGQFF. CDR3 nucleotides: TGCAGCGCCCTATTGGGGGCGGGAGGACAGTTCTTC.

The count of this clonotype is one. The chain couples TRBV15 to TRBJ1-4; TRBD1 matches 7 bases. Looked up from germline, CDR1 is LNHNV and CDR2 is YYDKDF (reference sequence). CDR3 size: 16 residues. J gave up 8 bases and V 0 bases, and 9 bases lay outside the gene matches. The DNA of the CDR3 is TGTGCCACCAGCAGAGAACAGGGGTCTGGACGCGAAAAACTGTTTTTT. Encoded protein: CATSREQGSGREKLFF.

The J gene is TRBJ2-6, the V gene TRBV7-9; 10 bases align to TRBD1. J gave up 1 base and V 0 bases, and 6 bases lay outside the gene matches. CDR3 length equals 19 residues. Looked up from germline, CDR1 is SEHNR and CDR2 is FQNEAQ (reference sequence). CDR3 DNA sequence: TGTGCCAGCAGCTTAGCCTTCGACAGGGGGCGATCTGGGGCCAACGTCCTGACTTTC. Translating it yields CASSLAFDRGRSGANVLTF.

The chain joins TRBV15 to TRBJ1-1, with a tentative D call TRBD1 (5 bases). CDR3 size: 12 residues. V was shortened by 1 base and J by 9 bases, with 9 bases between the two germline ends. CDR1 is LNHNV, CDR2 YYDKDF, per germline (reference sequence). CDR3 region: CATSRGGSQAFF. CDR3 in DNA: TGTGCCACCAGCAGAGGGGGCAGCCAAGCTTTCTTT.

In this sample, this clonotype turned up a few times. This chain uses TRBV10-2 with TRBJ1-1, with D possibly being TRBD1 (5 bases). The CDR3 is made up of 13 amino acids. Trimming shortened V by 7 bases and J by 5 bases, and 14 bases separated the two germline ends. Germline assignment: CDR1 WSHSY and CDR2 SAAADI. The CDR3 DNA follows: TGCGCCAGCAAGGGGCAGGGAGGAACTGAAGCTTTCTTT. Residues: CASKGQGGTEAFF.

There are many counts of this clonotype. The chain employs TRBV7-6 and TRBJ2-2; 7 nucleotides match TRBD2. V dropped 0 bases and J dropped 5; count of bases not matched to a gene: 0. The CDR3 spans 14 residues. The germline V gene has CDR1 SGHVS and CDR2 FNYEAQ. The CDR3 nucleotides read TGTGCCAGCAGCTTAGCGCGGGGGACCGGGGAGCTGTTTTTT. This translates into CASSLARGTGELFF. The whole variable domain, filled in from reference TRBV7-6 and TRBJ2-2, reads GAGVSQSPRYKVTKRGQDVALRCDPISGHVSLYWYRQALGQGPEFLTYFNYEAQQDKSGLPNDRFSAERPEGSISTLTIQRTEQRDSAMYRCASSLARGTGELFFGEGSRLTVL.

The CDR3 bases are TGTGCCAGCTCACCATCGGGACAGGGGAACACCGGGGAGCTGTTTTTT. This sequence encodes CASSPSGQGNTGELFF. V and J are TRBV18 and TRBJ2-2; 9 bases fit TRBD1. CDR1 and CDR2 (germline): KGHSH, LQKENI. The CDR3 length is 16 residues. Trimming at V came to 2 bases and at J to 1 base, leaving 2 bases not matched to a gene.

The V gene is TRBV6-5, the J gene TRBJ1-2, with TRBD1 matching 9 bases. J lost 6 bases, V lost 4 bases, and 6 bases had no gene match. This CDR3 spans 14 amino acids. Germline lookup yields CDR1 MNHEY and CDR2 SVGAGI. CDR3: CASSFSDRGNGYTF. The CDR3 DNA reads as TGTGCCAGCAGTTTTTCGGACAGGGGTAATGGCTACACCTTC.

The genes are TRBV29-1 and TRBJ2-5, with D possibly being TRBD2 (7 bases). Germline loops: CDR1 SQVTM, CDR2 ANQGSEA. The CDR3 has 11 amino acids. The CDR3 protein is CAGAGAETQYF. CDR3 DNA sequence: TGCGCGGGGGCAGGGGCAGAGACCCAGTACTTC.

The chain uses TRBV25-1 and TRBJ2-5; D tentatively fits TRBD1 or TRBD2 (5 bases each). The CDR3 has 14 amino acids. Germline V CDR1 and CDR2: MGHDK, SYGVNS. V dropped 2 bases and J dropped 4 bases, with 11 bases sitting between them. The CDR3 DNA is TGTGCCAGCAGTGAAGTGGGGGACGCAGAGACCCAGTACTTC. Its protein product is CASSEVGDAETQYF.

CDR3 DNA: TGTGCCAGCAGCTTAGGAGGTGTGGGAATTTCACCCCTCCACTTT. Translation: CASSLGGVGISPLHF. The genes are TRBV7-9 and TRBJ1-6; D gene ambiguous. V was pared by 1 base and J by 9 bases, with 13 bases between. Germline CDR1 SEHNR, CDR2 FQNEAQ (reference sequence). The CDR3 is made up of 15 amino acids.

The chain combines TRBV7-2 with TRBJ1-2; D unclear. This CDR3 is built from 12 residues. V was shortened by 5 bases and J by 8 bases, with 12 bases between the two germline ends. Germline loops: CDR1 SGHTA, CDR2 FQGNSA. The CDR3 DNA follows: TGTGCCAGCAGCCCTAACTCCGACGGCTACACCTTC. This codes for CASSPNSDGYTF.

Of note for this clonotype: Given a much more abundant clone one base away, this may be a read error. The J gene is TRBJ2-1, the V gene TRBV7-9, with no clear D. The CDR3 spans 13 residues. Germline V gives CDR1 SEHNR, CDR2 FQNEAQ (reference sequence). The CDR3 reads CTSSLFRDNEQFF. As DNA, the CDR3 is TGTACCAGCAGCTTATTTAGGGACAATGAGCAGTTCTTC. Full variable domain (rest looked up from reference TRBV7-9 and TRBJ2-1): DTGVSQNPRHKITKRGQNVTFRCDPISEHNRLYWYRQTLGQGPEFLTYFQNEAQLEKSRLLSDRFSAERPKGSFSTLEIQRTEQGDSAMYLCTSSLFRDNEQFFGPGTRLTVL.